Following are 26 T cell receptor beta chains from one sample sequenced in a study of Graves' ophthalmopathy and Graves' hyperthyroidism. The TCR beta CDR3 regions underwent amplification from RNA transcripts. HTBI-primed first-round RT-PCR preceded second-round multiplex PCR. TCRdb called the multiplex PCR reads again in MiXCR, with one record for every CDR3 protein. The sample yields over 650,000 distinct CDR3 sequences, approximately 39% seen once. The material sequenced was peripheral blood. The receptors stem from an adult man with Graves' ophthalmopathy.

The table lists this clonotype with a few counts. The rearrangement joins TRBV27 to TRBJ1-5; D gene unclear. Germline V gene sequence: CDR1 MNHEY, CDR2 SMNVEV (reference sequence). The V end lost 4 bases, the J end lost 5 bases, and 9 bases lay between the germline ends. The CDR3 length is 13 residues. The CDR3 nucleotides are TGTGCCAGCAGTTACGGGGTATATCAGCCCCAGCATTTT. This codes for CASSYGVYQPQHF.

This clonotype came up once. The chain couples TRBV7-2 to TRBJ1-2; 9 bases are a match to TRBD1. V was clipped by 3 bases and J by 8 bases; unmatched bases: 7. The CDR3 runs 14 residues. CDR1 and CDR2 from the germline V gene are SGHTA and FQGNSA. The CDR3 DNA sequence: TGTGCCAGCAGCTTCCGGACAGGGGAAGGAGGCTACACCTTC. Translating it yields CASSFRTGEGGYTF.

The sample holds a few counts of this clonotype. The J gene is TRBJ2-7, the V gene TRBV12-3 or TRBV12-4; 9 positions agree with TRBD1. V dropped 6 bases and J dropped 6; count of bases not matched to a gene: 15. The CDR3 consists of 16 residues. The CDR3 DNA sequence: TGTGCCAGCAGATCCCCGGGACAGGGTTACATGAGCGAGCAGTACTTC. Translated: CASRSPGQGYMSEQYF.

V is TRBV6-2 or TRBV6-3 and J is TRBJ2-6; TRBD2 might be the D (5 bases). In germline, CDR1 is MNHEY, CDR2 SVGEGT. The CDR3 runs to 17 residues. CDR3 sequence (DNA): TGTGCTAGTGGTTTACGAAACTGGGGAGCTGGGGCCAACGTCCTGACTTTC. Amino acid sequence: CASGLRNWGAGANVLTF.

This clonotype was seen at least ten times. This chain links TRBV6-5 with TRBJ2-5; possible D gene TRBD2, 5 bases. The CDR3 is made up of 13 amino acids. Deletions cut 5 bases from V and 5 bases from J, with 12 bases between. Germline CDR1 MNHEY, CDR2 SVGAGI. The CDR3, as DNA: TGTGCCAGCAGTGGCCTAGAGGGCGAGACCCAGTACTTC. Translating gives CASSGLEGETQYF.

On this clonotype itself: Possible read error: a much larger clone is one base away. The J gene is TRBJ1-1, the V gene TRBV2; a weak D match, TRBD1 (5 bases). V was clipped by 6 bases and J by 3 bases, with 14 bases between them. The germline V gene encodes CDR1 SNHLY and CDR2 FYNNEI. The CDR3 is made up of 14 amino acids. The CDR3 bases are TGTGCCAGCAGCGTCGGGGCGCCGTACACTGAAGCTTTCTTT. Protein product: CASSVGAPYTEAFF.

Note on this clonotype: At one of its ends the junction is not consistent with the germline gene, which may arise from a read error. CDR3 amino acids: CVSSPPVTGANVLTF. The DNA of the CDR3 is TGTGTCAGCAGCCCACCTGTGACGGGGGCCAACGTCCTGACTTTC. The gene calls are TRBV7-2 and TRBJ2-6; D ambiguous. CDR1 is SGHTA and CDR2 is FQGNSA in the germline V gene. The CDR3 is 15 residues long.

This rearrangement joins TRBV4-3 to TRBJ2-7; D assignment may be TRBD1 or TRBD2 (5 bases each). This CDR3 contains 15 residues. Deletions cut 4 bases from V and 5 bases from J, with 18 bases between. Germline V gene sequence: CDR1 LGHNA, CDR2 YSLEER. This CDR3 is CASSLRDLGPNEQYF. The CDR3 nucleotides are TGCGCCAGCAGCCTCCGGGACCTCGGCCCCAACGAGCAGTACTTC.

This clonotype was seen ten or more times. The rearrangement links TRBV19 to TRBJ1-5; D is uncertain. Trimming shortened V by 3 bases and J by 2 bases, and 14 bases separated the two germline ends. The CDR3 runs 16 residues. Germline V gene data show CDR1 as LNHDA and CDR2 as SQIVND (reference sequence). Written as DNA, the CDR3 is TGTGCCAGTAGTATCAATGGAGGGTTCGGCAATCAGCCCCAGCATTTT. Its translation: CASSINGGFGNQPQHF. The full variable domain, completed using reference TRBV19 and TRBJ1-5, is DGGITQSPKYLFRKEGQNVTLSCEQNLNHDAMYWYRQDPGQGLRLIYYSQIVNDFQKGDIAEGYSVSREKKESFPLTVTSAQKNPTAFYLCASSINGGFGNQPQHFGDGTRLSIL.

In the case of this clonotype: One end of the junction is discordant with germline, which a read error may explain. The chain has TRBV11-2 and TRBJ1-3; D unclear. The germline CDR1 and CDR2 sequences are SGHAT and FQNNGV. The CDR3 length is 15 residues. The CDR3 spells CASSQEFTSGNTIYF. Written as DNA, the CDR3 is TGCGCCAGCAGCCAAGAATTCACCTCTGGAAACACCATATATTTT. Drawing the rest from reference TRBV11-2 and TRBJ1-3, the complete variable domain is EAGVAQSPRYKIIEKRQSVAFWCNPISGHATLYWYQQILGQGPKLLIQFQNNGVVDDSQLPKDRFSAERLKGVDSTLKIQPAKLEDSAVYLCASSQEFTSGNTIYFGEGSWLTVV.

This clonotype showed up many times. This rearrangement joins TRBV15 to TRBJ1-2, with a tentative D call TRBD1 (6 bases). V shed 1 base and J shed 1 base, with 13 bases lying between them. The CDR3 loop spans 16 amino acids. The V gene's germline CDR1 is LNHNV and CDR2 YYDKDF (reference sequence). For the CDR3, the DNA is TGTGCCACCAGCAGAGGACAGGCAACGGATAACTATGGCTACACCTTC. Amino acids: CATSRGQATDNYGYTF.

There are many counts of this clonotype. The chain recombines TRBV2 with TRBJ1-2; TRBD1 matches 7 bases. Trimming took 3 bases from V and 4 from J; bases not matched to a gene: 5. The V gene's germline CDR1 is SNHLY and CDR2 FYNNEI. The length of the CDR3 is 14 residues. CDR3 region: CASSEMTGSYGYTF. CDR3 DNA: TGTGCCAGCAGTGAGATGACAGGGAGCTATGGCTACACCTTC.

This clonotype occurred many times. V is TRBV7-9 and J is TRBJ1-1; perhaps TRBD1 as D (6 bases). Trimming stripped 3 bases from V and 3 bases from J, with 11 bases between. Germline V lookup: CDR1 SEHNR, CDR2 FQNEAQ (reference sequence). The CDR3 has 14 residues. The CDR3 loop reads CASSLPYRDTEAFF. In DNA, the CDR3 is TGTGCCAGCAGCTTGCCGTACAGGGACACTGAAGCTTTCTTT.

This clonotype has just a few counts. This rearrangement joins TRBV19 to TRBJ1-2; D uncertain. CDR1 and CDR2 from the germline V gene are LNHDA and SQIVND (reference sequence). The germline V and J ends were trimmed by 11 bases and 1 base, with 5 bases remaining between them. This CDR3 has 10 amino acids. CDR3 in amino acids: CACDNYGYTF. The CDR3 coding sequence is TGTGCCTGCGATAACTATGGCTACACCTTC.

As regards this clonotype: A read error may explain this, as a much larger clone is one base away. The CDR3 DNA sequence: TGTGCCAGCAGCTTGGCTAGCGGGAGGGAGACCCAGTACTTC. Amino acid sequence: CASSLASGRETQYF. This chain links TRBV11-2 with TRBJ2-7, with 11 bases aligning to TRBD2. The J call could be wrong; TRBJ2-5 is a better fit for the DNA end. Germline values: CDR1 SGHAT, CDR2 FQNNGV. CDR3 size: 14 residues.

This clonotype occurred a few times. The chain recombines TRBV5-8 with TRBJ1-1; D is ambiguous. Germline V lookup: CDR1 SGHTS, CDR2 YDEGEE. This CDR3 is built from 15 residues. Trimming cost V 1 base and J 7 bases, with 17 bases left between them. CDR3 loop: CASSLIVAREVEAFF. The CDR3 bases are TGTGCCAGCAGCTTGATAGTAGCCCGGGAAGTTGAAGCTTTCTTT.

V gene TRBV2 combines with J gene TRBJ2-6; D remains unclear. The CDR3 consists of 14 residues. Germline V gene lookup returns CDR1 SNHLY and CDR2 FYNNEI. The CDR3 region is CESSFLTGANVLTF. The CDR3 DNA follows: TGTGAGAGCAGTTTCCTCACTGGGGCCAACGTCCTGACTTTC.

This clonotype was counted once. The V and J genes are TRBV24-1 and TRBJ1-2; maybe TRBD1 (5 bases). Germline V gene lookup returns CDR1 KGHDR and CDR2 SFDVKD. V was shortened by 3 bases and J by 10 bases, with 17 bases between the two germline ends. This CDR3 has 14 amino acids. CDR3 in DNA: TGTGCCACCAGTGATCCGGGACTAGCGAGGGACTACACCTTC. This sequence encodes CATSDPGLARDYTF.

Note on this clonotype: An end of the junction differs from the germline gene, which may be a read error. The CDR3 here is CASSLARDYVQYF. For the CDR3, the DNA is TGTGCCAGCAGCTTAGCGAGGGACTACGTGCAGTACTTC. V usage is TRBV7-2 and J usage is TRBJ2-7; TRBD2 matches 7 bases. Looked up from germline, CDR1 is SGHTA and CDR2 is FQGNSA. The CDR3 runs 13 residues.

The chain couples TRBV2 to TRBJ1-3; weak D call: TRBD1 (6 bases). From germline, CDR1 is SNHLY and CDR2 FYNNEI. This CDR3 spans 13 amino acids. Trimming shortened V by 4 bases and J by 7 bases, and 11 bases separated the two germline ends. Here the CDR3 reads CASSVGQGNTIYF. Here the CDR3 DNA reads TGTGCCAGCAGTGTCGGGCAGGGGAACACCATATATTTT. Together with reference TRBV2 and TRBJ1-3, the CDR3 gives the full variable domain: EPEVTQTPSHQVTQMGQEVILRCVPISNHLYFYWYRQILGQKVEFLVSFYNNEISEKSEIFDDQFSVERPDGSNFTLKIRSTKLEDSAMYFCASSVGQGNTIYFGEGSWLTVV.

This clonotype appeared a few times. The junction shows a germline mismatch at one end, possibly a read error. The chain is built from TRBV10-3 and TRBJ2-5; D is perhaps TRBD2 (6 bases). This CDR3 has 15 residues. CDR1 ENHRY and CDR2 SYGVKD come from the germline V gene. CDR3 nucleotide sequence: TGTGCCAGCAGTTACTCCGGCGGGGTCCAAGAGACCCAGTACTTC. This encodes CASSYSGGVQETQYF.

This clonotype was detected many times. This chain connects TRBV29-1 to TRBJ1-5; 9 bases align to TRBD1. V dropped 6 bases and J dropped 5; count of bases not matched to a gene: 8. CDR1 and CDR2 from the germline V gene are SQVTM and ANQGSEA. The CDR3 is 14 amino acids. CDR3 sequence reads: CSVTQGAGDQPQHF. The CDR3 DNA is TGCAGCGTAACACAGGGGGCGGGTGATCAGCCCCAGCATTTT.

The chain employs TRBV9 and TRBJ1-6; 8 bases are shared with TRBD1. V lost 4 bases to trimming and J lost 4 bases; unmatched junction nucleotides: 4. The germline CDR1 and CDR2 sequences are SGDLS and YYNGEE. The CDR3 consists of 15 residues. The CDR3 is CASSIDRGYNSPLHF. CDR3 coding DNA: TGTGCCAGCAGCATAGACAGGGGTTATAATTCACCCCTCCACTTT.

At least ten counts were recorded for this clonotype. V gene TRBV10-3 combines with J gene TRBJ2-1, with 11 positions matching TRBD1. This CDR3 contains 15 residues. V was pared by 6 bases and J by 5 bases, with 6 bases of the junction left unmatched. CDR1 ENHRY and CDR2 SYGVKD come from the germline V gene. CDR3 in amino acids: CAISVDRGQNNEQFF. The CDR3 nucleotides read TGTGCCATCAGCGTGGACAGGGGGCAAAACAATGAGCAGTTCTTC.

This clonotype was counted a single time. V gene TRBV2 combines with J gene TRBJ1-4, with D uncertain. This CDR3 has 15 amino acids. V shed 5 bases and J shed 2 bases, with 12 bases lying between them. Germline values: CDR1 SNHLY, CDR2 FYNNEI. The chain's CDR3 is CASSPGRPTNEKLFF. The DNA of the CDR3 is TGTGCCAGCAGTCCCGGACGGCCGACTAATGAAAAACTGTTTTTT.

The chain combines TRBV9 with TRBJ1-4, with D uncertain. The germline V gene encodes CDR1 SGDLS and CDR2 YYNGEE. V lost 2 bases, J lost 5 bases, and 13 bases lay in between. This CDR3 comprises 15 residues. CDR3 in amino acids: CASSVNTGKNEKLFF. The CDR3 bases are TGTGCCAGCAGCGTCAATACGGGCAAAAATGAAAAACTGTTTTTT.